A single sample is the source of the 23 T cell receptor beta chains below, sequenced in a study of T cell repertoires in cytomegalovirus infection. TCRdb called the reads again in MiXCR, with one record for every CDR3 protein. In the table there are fewer than 700,000 distinct CDR3 sequences, approximately 24% of which are singletons. The sample was CD8+ T cells from PBMCs. The receptors originated from a human donor in good health (CMV status not recorded). Some clones in this sample may be carry-over from other donors' samples.

This clonotype was picked up a small number of times. This sequence joins TRBV28 and TRBJ2-1; weak D call: TRBD2 (5 bases). The germline V gene encodes CDR1 MDHEN and CDR2 SYDVKM. Trimming stripped 1 base from V and 5 bases from J, with 9 bases between. This CDR3 region has 14 residues. CDR3 sequence reads: CASSLSSFNNEQFF. In nucleotides, the CDR3 is TGTGCCAGCAGTTTATCTAGCTTCAACAATGAGCAGTTCTTC.

This clonotype has more than one count but fewer than ten. This chain links TRBV6-5 with TRBJ2-5; D not certain. V was trimmed by 3 bases and J by 12 bases, leaving 11 bases between them. The CDR3 has 11 amino acids. CDR1 MNHEY and CDR2 SVGAGI come from the germline V gene. CDR3: CASSYGPQEYF. CDR3 in DNA: TGTGCCAGCAGTTATGGCCCGCAGGAGTACTTC.

The chain has TRBV20-1 and TRBJ2-7; maybe TRBD1 (6 bases). The germline gives CDR1 DFQATT, CDR2 SNEGSKA (reference sequence). The CDR3 covers 15 residues. Trimming removed 0 bases from V and 2 bases from J, with 14 bases in between. Written as DNA, the CDR3 is TGCAGTGCTAGAGATCTCCAGGGGAATACCTACGAGCAGTACTTC. It yields the protein CSARDLQGNTYEQYF.

In this sample, this clonotype turned up once. V is TRBV27 and J is TRBJ2-4, with D unresolved. The germline V and J ends were trimmed by 2 bases and 0 bases, with 17 bases remaining between them. This CDR3 is 18 amino acids long. CDR1 and CDR2 from the germline V gene are MNHEY and SMNVEV (reference sequence). The CDR3 reads CASSLGDGTFLAKNIQYF. The CDR3 DNA follows: TGTGCCAGCAGTTTAGGAGACGGAACATTTCTAGCCAAAAACATTCAGTACTTC.

This chain joins TRBV6-2 or TRBV6-3 and TRBJ2-1; a possible D gene is TRBD1 (5 bases). The CDR3 extends over 13 amino acids. V was clipped by 6 bases and J by 3 bases, with 9 bases between them. Germline assignment: CDR1 MNHEY and CDR2 SVGEGT. DNA of the CDR3: TGTGCCAGCAGCATACAGGTCTACAATGAGCAGTTCTTC. As protein: CASSIQVYNEQFF.

The chain employs TRBV20-1 and TRBJ1-5; D not certain. CDR3 length: 12 residues. Trimming pared 2 bases from V and 5 bases from J, leaving 7 bases between. CDR1 DFQATT and CDR2 SNEGSKA come from the germline V gene (reference sequence). The CDR3 loop reads CSARTGYQPQHF. Here the CDR3 DNA reads TGCAGTGCTAGAACTGGGTATCAGCCCCAGCATTTT.

The rearrangement uses TRBV20-1 and TRBJ2-5; no firm D call. Trimming cost V 8 bases and J 11 bases, with 15 bases left between them. CDR1 is DFQATT, CDR2 SNEGSKA, per germline (reference sequence). The CDR3 has 10 residues. This chain's CDR3 is CSHLAQPQYF. CDR3 sequence (DNA): TGCAGTCACTTGGCCCAACCACAGTACTTC.

The J gene is TRBJ2-5, the V gene TRBV5-4; D might be TRBD2 (6 bases). This CDR3 is built from 16 residues. The V end lost 1 base, the J end lost 0 bases, and 13 bases lay between the germline ends. Germline-derived CDR1 and CDR2 are SGHNT and YYREEE (reference sequence). The CDR3 nucleotides are TGTGCCAGCAGCTTGTGGGGACGGGACTACCAAGAGACCCAGTACTTC. Translation: CASSLWGRDYQETQYF.

This clonotype was counted between two and nine times. The chain recombines TRBV6-2 or TRBV6-3 with TRBJ1-1; D might be TRBD1 (5 bases). Trimming stripped 6 bases from V and 1 base from J, with 12 bases between. This CDR3 has 14 amino acids. Germline V gene data show CDR1 as MNHEY and CDR2 as SVGEGT. CDR3 coding DNA: TGTGCCAGCAGCCTGGACGGACAGAACACTGAAGCTTTCTTT. Amino acid sequence: CASSLDGQNTEAFF.

The V and J genes are TRBV7-9 and TRBJ1-2; TRBD1 matches 8 bases. V lost 5 bases to trimming and J lost 8 bases; unmatched junction nucleotides: 13. The CDR3 runs to 15 residues. Germline CDR1 and CDR2: SEHNR and FQNEAQ (reference sequence). CDR3: CASSGTGLIKGGYTF. The CDR3 region has the DNA TGTGCCAGCAGCGGGACAGGCCTTATCAAAGGGGGCTACACCTTC.

This clonotype was observed many times. The gene calls are TRBV7-2 and TRBJ2-3; a possible D gene is TRBD1 (6 bases). The V gene lost 5 bases and the J gene lost 3 bases, with 12 bases spanning the gap. This CDR3 comprises 14 residues. In germline, CDR1 is SGHTA, CDR2 FQGNSA. DNA for the CDR3: TGTGCCAGCAGCCAACACGACAGGACAGATACGCAGTATTTT. Encoded protein: CASSQHDRTDTQYF.

CDR3 region: CASSKTGGGADGSDTQYF. CDR3 sequence (DNA): TGTGCCAGCAGCAAAACGGGCGGGGGGGCGGACGGGTCAGATACGCAGTATTTT. V usage is TRBV28 and J usage is TRBJ2-3, with 9 bases fitting TRBD2. The CDR3 sequence is 18 residues long. With 6 bases clipped from V and 4 bases from J, the junction kept 17 bases outside the gene matches. Germline CDR1 is MDHEN and CDR2 is SYDVKM.

The rearrangement links TRBV7-8 to TRBJ2-7; D gene uncertain. V was cut by 11 bases and J by 2 bases, with 10 bases left in between. The germline V gene encodes CDR1 SGHVS and CDR2 FQNEAQ. The CDR3 extends over 11 amino acids. CDR3 loop: CASGEPYEQYV. The CDR3 DNA sequence: TGTGCCTCGGGCGAACCCTACGAGCAGTACGTC.

This clonotype was observed at least ten times. The chain carries TRBV7-2 and TRBJ2-3, with 11 bases matching TRBD2. Germline CDR1 is SGHTA and CDR2 is FQGNSA. The CDR3 sequence is 15 residues long. Losses at the gene ends were 3 bases for V and 2 bases for J; bases not matched to a gene: 1. This CDR3 is CASSFSGGDTDTQYF. CDR3 DNA: TGTGCCAGCAGCTTTAGCGGGGGGGACACAGATACGCAGTATTTT.

Comment on this clonotype: This may be a read error, as it is one base from a much larger clone. The chain is built from TRBV25-1 and TRBJ2-5, with a tentative D call TRBD1 (6 bases). Germline V gene sequence: CDR1 MGHDK, CDR2 SYGVNS. The CDR3 runs 15 residues. Deletions cut 4 bases from V and 3 bases from J, with 15 bases between. CDR3 DNA: TGTGCCAGCAGTGTCCTGGACAGTCGGGAAGAGACCCAGTACTTC. Translated: CASSVLDSREETQYF.

The chain recombines TRBV20-1 with TRBJ1-1, with 8 bases identical to TRBD1. The V gene's germline CDR1 is DFQATT and CDR2 SNEGSKA (reference sequence). The trim removed 6 bases at V and 3 bases at J, leaving 6 bases unmatched. The CDR3 extends over 13 amino acids. CDR3 protein: CSAPDREDTEAFF. For the CDR3, the DNA is TGCAGTGCCCCGGACAGGGAAGACACTGAAGCTTTCTTT.

In regard to this clonotype: Just one base apart from a much larger clone, this may be a read error. V gene TRBV7-2 combines with J gene TRBJ2-2, with TRBD2 matching over 11 bases. The germline gives CDR1 SGHTA, CDR2 FQGNSA. This CDR3 contains 15 residues. The CDR3 region has the DNA TGTGTCAGCAGCTGGGGACTAGCGGCGGCCGGGGAGCTGTTTTTT. Translated, it gives CVSSWGLAAAGELFF.

This sequence joins TRBV29-1 and TRBJ2-3; 8 nucleotides match TRBD2. The germline CDR1 and CDR2 sequences are SQVTM and ANQGSEA. The CDR3 is 14 residues long. V shed 3 bases and J 3 bases; nucleotides not matched to a gene: 5. The CDR3 bases are TGCAGCGTTGAGGGCGGGGGGAGGACAGATACGCAGTATTTT. It yields the protein CSVEGGGRTDTQYF.

This clonotype was counted a few times. The chain carries TRBV15 and TRBJ2-3; 8 nucleotides line up with TRBD2. The ends lost 1 base at V and 3 bases at J; junction bases unmatched: 6. This CDR3 spans 16 amino acids. Germline V gives CDR1 LNHNV, CDR2 YYDKDF (reference sequence). This CDR3 reads CATSRVAGGFTDTQYF. The CDR3 nucleotides read TGTGCCACCAGCAGAGTCGCGGGGGGTTTTACAGATACGCAGTATTTT.

The V and J genes are TRBV15 and TRBJ2-5; 9 bases align to TRBD1. V was pared by 1 base and J by 2 bases, with 2 bases of the junction left unmatched. CDR3 length: 15 residues. Germline CDR1 and CDR2: LNHNV and YYDKDF (reference sequence). The CDR3 DNA reads TGTGCCACCAGCAGAGGGACAGGGGTGCAAGAGACCCAGTACTTC. Residues: CATSRGTGVQETQYF. Filled out from reference TRBV15 and TRBJ2-5, the complete variable domain reads DAMVIQNPRYQVTQFGKPVTLSCSQTLNHNVMYWYQQKSSQAPKLLFHYYDKDFNNEADTPDNFQSRRPNTSFCFLDIRSPGLGDTAMYLCATSRGTGVQETQYFGPGTRLLVL.

The chain couples TRBV7-8 to TRBJ2-1; the D gene is possibly TRBD1 (7 bases). The V gene's germline CDR1 is SGHVS and CDR2 FQNEAQ. Trimming left V 5 bases short and J 4 bases short, with 21 bases between. There are 17 residues in the CDR3. The CDR3 spells CASSPGVGGQPYNEQFF. The CDR3, as DNA: TGTGCCAGCAGCCCGGGCGTGGGGGGACAGCCTTACAATGAGCAGTTCTTC. The complete variable domain, with remaining parts taken from reference TRBV7-8 and TRBJ2-1, reads GAGVSQSPRYKVAKRGQDVALRCDPISGHVSLFWYQQALGQGPEFLTYFQNEAQLDKSGLPSDRFFAERPEGSVSTLKIQRTQQEDSAVYLCASSPGVGGQPYNEQFFGPGTRLTVL.

This clonotype was observed a handful of times. The chain uses TRBV28 and TRBJ1-2; D possibly corresponds to TRBD1 (6 bases). CDR3 length: 14 amino acids. V was clipped by 6 bases and J by 8 bases, with 19 bases between them. Germline-derived CDR1 and CDR2 are MDHEN and SYDVKM. The CDR3: CASSFGGPFKGYTF. The DNA for the CDR3 is TGTGCCAGCAGCTTTGGGGGGCCATTTAAGGGCTACACCTTC.

The CDR3 protein is CASSFYWTNTGELFF. Here the CDR3 DNA reads TGTGCCAGCAGCTTCTACTGGACAAACACCGGGGAGCTGTTTTTT. The V and J genes are TRBV5-6 and TRBJ2-2, with D possibly TRBD1 on 5 matching bases. The CDR3 loop spans 15 amino acids. Germline CDR1 and CDR2: SGHDT and YYEEEE. V lost 2 bases and J 2 bases, leaving 10 bases between the germline ends.